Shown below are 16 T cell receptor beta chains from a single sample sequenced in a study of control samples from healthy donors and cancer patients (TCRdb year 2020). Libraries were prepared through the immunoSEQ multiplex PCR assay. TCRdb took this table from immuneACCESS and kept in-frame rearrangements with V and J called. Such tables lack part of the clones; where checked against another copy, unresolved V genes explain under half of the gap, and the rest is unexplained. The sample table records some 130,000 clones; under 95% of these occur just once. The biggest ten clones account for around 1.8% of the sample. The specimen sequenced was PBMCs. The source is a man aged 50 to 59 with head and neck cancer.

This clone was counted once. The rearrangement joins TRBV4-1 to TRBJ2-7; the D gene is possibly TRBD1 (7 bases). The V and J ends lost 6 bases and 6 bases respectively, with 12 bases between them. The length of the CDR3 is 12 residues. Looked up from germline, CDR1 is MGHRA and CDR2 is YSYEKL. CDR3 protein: CASSGQEGEQYF. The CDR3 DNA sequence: TGCGCCAGCAGTGGACAGGAGGGCGAGCAGTACTTC.

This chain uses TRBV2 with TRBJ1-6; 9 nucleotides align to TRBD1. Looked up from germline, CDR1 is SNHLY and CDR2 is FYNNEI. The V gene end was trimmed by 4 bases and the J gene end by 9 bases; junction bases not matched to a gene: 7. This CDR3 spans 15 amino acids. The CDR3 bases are TGTGCCAGCAGTGGGGGGGGACAGGGCCTTTCACCCCTCCACTTT. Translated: CASSGGGQGLSPLHF. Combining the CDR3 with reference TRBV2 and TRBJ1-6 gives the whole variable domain EPEVTQTPSHQVTQMGQEVILRCVPISNHLYFYWYRQILGQKVEFLVSFYNNEISEKSEIFDDQFSVERPDGSNFTLKIRSTKLEDSAMYFCASSGGGQGLSPLHFGNGTRLTVT.

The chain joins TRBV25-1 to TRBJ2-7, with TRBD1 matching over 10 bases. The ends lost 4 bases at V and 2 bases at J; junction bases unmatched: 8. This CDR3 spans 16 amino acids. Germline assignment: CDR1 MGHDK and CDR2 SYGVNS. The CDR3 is CASSGRDRGLPYEQYF. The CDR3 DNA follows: TGTGCCAGCAGTGGCCGGGACAGGGGCCTTCCCTACGAGCAGTACTTC.

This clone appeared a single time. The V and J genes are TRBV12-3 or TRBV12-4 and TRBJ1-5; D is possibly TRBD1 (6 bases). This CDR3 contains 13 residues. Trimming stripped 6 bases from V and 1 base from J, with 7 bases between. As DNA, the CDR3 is TGTGCCAGCAGAACAGGGAGCAATCAGCCCCAGCATTTT. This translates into CASRTGSNQPQHF.

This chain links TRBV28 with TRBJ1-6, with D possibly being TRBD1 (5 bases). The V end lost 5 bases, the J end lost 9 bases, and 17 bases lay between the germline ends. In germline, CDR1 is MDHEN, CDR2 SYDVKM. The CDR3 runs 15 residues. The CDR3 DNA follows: TGTGCCAGCAGTGCATCTTATGGGCAGGGTTCACCCCTCCACTTT. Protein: CASSASYGQGSPLHF.

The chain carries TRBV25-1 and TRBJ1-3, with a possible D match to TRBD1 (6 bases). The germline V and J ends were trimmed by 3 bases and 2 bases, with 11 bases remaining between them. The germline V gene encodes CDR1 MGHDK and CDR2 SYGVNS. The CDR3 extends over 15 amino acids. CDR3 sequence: CASSDPQGTGNTIYF. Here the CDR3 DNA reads TGTGCCAGCAGTGATCCACAGGGTACTGGAAACACCATATATTTT.

The CDR3 DNA is TGTGCCAGCAGTGTCCCCCCGGGTCCCTATGGCTACACCTTC. Protein product: CASSVPPGPYGYTF. The rearrangement uses TRBV2 and TRBJ1-2; D is uncertain. This CDR3 comprises 14 residues. The germline V gene has CDR1 SNHLY and CDR2 FYNNEI. V lost 4 bases and J 4 bases, leaving 13 bases between the germline ends.

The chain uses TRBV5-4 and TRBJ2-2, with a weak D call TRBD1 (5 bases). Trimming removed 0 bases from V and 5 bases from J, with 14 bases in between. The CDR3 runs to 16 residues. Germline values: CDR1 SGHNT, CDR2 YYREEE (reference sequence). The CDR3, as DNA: TGTGCCAGCAGCTTGGCCTCATCTTACAGGACCGGGGAGCTGTTTTTT. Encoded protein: CASSLASSYRTGELFF.

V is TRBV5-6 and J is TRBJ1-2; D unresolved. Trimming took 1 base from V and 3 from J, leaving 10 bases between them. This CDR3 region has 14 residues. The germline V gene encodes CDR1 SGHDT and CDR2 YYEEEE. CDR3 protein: CASSLINSHYGYTF. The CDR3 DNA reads TGTGCCAGCAGCTTGATAAACAGTCACTATGGCTACACCTTC.

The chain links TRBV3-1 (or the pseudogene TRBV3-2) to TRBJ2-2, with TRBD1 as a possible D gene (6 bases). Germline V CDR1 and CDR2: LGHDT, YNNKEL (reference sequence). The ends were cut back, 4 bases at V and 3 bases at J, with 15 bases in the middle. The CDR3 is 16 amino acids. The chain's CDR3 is CASSPRFPGDTGELFF. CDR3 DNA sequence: TGTGCCAGCAGCCCTCGGTTCCCAGGGGACACCGGGGAGCTGTTTTTT.

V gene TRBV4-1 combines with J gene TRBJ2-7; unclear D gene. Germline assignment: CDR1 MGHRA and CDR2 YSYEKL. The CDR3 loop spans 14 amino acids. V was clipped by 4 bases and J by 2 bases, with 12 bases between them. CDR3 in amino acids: CASSLDLFPYEQYF. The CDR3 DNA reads TGCGCCAGCAGCCTTGACTTGTTCCCCTACGAGCAGTACTTC.

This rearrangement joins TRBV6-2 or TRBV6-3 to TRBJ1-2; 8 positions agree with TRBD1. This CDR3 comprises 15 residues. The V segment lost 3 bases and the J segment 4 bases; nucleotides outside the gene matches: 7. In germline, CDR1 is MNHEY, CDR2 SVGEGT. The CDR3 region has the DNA TGTGCCAGCAGTTATTTGTGGGACAGGATCTATGGCTACACCTTC. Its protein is CASSYLWDRIYGYTF.

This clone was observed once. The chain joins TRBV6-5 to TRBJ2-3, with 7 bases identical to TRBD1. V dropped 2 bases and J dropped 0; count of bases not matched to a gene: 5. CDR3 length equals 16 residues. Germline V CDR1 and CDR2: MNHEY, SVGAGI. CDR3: CASSYQGGSSTDTQYF. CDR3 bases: TGTGCCAGCAGTTACCAAGGGGGCTCAAGCACAGATACGCAGTATTTT.

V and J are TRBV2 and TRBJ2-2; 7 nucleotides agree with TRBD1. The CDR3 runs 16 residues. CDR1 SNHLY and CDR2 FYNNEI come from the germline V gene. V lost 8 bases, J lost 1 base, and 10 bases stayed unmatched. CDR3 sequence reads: CASGKTGLVNTGELFF. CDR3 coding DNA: TGTGCCAGCGGAAAGACAGGGCTGGTGAACACCGGGGAGCTGTTTTTT.

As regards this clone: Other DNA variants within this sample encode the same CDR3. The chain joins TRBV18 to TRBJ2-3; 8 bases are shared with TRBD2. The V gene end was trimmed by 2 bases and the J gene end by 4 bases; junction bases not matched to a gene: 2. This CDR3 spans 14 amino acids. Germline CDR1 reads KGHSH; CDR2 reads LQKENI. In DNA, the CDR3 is TGTGCCAGCTCACCAGGACTAGCTGCAGATACGCAGTATTTT. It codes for CASSPGLAADTQYF.

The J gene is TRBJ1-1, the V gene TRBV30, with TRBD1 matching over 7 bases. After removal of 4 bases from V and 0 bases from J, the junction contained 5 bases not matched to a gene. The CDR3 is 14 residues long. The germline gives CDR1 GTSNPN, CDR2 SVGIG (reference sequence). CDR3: CAWTKGQMNTEAFF. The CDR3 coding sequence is TGTGCCTGGACCAAGGGACAGATGAACACTGAAGCTTTCTTT. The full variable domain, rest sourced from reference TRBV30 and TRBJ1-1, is SQTIHQWPATLVQPVGSPLSLECTVEGTSNPNLYWYRQAAGRGLQLLFYSVGIGQISSEVPQNLSASRPQDRQFILSSKKLLLSDSGFYLCAWTKGQMNTEAFFGQGTRLTVV.